These 31 T cell receptor beta chains were sequenced from one sample in a study of OX40 agonist ivuxolimab in advanced cancers. Assay used: immunoSEQ multiplex PCR; TCRdb lists only in-frame clones, some missing. This sample has tens of thousands of clones; about nine tenths occur once, and the top ten carry around 0.5%. The starting material was CD4+ or CD8+ T cells sorted from blood, obtained in a trial of the OX40 agonist ivuxolimab. The receptor set was obtained from an adult with an advanced solid tumor such as melanoma, head and neck, liver or kidney cancer.

This chain links TRBV6-5 with TRBJ2-3, with D unresolved. Per germline, CDR1 MNHEY and CDR2 SVGAGI. The length of the CDR3 is 14 residues. The V and J ends lost 2 bases and 0 bases respectively, with 6 bases between them. The CDR3 sequence: CASSYGRSTDTQYF. In DNA form, the CDR3 reads TGTGCCAGCAGTTACGGCAGAAGCACAGATACGCAGTATTTT.

The genes are TRBV30 and TRBJ2-3; either TRBD1 or TRBD2 may fit D (5 bases each). Trimming shortened V by 5 bases and J by 2 bases, and 14 bases separated the two germline ends. This CDR3 has 14 residues. CDR1 is GTSNPN and CDR2 is SVGIG in the germline V gene (reference sequence). CDR3 protein: CAWQPGRTTDTQYF. The CDR3, as DNA: TGTGCCTGGCAGCCGGGACGGACCACAGATACGCAGTATTTT.

The V call is TRBV28, the J call TRBJ2-3; 10 nucleotides agree with TRBD2. This CDR3 has 15 residues. CDR1 and CDR2 (germline): MDHEN, SYDVKM. V lost 4 bases, J lost 4 bases, and 5 bases stayed unmatched. CDR3 nucleotides: TGTGCCAGCAGTTCACGAGCGGGAGGGGCAGATACGCAGTATTTT. Its translation: CASSSRAGGADTQYF.

This chain connects TRBV6-5 to TRBJ2-5; D is possibly TRBD1 (5 bases). The CDR3 has 14 amino acids. Deletions cut 6 bases from V and 2 bases from J, with 13 bases between. Germline V gene data show CDR1 as MNHEY and CDR2 as SVGAGI. In DNA, the CDR3 is TGTGCCAGCAGACCTACAGGTTCTCAAGAGACCCAGTACTTC. The encoded protein is CASRPTGSQETQYF.

This sequence joins TRBV2 and TRBJ2-6; D perhaps matches TRBD1 (6 bases). V lost 9 bases, J lost 2 bases, and 11 bases lay in between. The CDR3 extends over 14 amino acids. Germline V gene data show CDR1 as SNHLY and CDR2 as FYNNEI. The CDR3 DNA follows: TGTGCCAGACAGGGTACGGCTGGGGCCAACGTCCTGACTTTC. Residues: CARQGTAGANVLTF. Looking up the rest from reference TRBV2 and TRBJ2-6 gives the full variable domain: EPEVTQTPSHQVTQMGQEVILRCVPISNHLYFYWYRQILGQKVEFLVSFYNNEISEKSEIFDDQFSVERPDGSNFTLKIRSTKLEDSAMYFCARQGTAGANVLTFGAGSRLTVL.

The chain couples TRBV7-9 to TRBJ2-7; D possibly matches TRBD1 or TRBD2 (5 bases each). Trimming cost V 5 bases and J 6 bases, with 17 bases left between them. The V gene's germline CDR1 is SEHNR and CDR2 FQNEAQ (reference sequence). The CDR3 loop spans 14 amino acids. CDR3 in DNA: TGTGCCAGCAGCCTCGGAACGGGGCTACGCGAGCAGTACTTC. Translation gives CASSLGTGLREQYF.

The chain links TRBV19 to TRBJ2-7; 8 bases align to TRBD1. The germline V gene encodes CDR1 LNHDA and CDR2 SQIVND (reference sequence). V was pared by 6 bases and J by 3 bases, with 7 bases of the junction left unmatched. The CDR3 contains 14 residues. DNA of the CDR3: TGTGCCAGTAGCCCAGGGGGCGACCTCTACGAGCAGTACTTC. It translates to CASSPGGDLYEQYF.

The J gene is TRBJ2-7, the V gene TRBV5-1; TRBD1 matches at 7 bases. Germline lookup yields CDR1 SGHRS and CDR2 YFSETQ. V was clipped by 6 bases and J by 0 bases; unmatched bases: 9. The CDR3 totals 15 residues. The DNA of the CDR3 is TGCGCCAGCACTATTTCGGCAGGGGGCTCCTACGAGCAGTACTTC. Residues: CASTISAGGSYEQYF.

The chain uses TRBV6-5 and TRBJ2-7; tentative D call: TRBD1 (5 bases). V shed 5 bases and J shed 9 bases, with 20 bases lying between them. The germline V gene encodes CDR1 MNHEY and CDR2 SVGAGI. The CDR3 is 14 residues long. The CDR3 bases are TGTGCCAGCAGTGAAGATGACAGACGCCTAAGGCAGTACTTC. It is translated as CASSEDDRRLRQYF.

CDR3 sequence: CASTTETGWTQYF. The CDR3 region has the DNA TGTGCCAGCACCACGGAGACAGGGTGGACCCAGTACTTC. The V gene is TRBV7-2, the J gene TRBJ2-5, with 7 bases aligning to TRBD1. Germline CDR1 SGHTA, CDR2 FQGNSA. CDR3 size: 13 residues. J gave up 7 bases and V 7 bases, and 9 bases lay outside the gene matches.

The chain combines TRBV5-6 with TRBJ1-2, with 9 bases identical to TRBD1. V gave up 4 bases and J gave up 2 bases; unmatched junction bases: 3. The CDR3 extends over 14 amino acids. From germline, CDR1 is SGHDT and CDR2 YYEEEE. The DNA for the CDR3 is TGTGCCAGCAGCCGGGACAGGGCGAACTATGGCTACACCTTC. This encodes CASSRDRANYGYTF.

Comment on this clone: The conserved closing phenylalanine or tryptophan is absent in this CDR3, likely reflecting a read error. The chain joins TRBV29-1 to TRBJ1-2, with a tentative D call TRBD1 (6 bases). V was shortened by 1 base and J by 4 bases, with 7 bases between the two germline ends. The CDR3 contains 12 residues. Germline lookup yields CDR1 SQVTM and CDR2 ANQGSEA. The CDR3 bases are TGCAGCGTTGAAGCAGGGGCCTATGGCTACACCCTC. This encodes CSVEAGAYGYTL.

The gene calls are TRBV19 and TRBJ1-2; the D gene is possibly TRBD1 (6 bases). The germline gives CDR1 LNHDA, CDR2 SQIVND (reference sequence). CDR3 length: 15 amino acids. V dropped 3 bases and J dropped 6 bases, with 17 bases sitting between them. The CDR3 here is CASSILVGGTHGYTF. The CDR3, as DNA: TGTGCCAGTAGTATCCTGGTAGGGGGGACTCATGGCTACACCTTC.

CDR3 in amino acids: CASSIGGRGNTEAFF. As DNA, the CDR3 is TGTGCCAGTAGTATCGGAGGGAGGGGGAACACTGAAGCTTTCTTT. This chain joins TRBV19 and TRBJ1-1; possible D gene TRBD1, 5 bases. V shed 3 bases and J shed 1 base, with 12 bases lying between them. Germline V lookup: CDR1 LNHDA, CDR2 SQIVND (reference sequence). The CDR3 totals 15 residues.

The chain has TRBV4-3 and TRBJ2-5; 12 bases align to TRBD2. CDR1 is LGHNA, CDR2 YSLEER, per germline. The CDR3 is made up of 16 amino acids. V shed 1 base, J shed 5 bases, and the junction held 5 bases outside the gene matches. The CDR3 DNA reads as TGCGCCAGCAGCCAAGGACTAGCGGGAGAGGGCGAGACCCAGTACTTC. Its protein product is CASSQGLAGEGETQYF.

This chain joins TRBV9 and TRBJ2-3, with TRBD2 matching over 7 bases. The CDR3 consists of 15 residues. Trimming took 7 bases from V and 3 from J; bases not matched to a gene: 11. Germline V gene sequence: CDR1 SGDLS, CDR2 YYNGEE. The DNA of the CDR3 is TGTGCCAGCCAGCGGGACTCCAGCAGGACAGATACGCAGTATTTT. Its protein is CASQRDSSRTDTQYF.

This rearrangement joins TRBV13 to TRBJ2-2; TRBD1 is a possible D gene (7 bases). From germline, CDR1 is PRHDT and CDR2 FYEKMQ (reference sequence). Trimming removed 4 bases at V and 7 bases at J, with 13 bases between. The CDR3 covers 14 residues. This CDR3 reads CASSYPGGNGELFF. CDR3 nucleotide sequence: TGTGCCAGCAGCTATCCAGGGGGGAACGGGGAGCTGTTTTTT.

This clone was picked up one time. The V and J genes are TRBV7-2 and TRBJ2-7, with D possibly matching TRBD2 (7 bases). CDR1 and CDR2 (germline): SGHTA, FQGNSA. The CDR3 sequence is 16 residues long. The V end lost 3 bases, the J end lost 2 bases, and 17 bases lay between the germline ends. Written as DNA, the CDR3 is TGTGCCAGCAGCTTCGGGACACGGGGGGTAACCTACGAGCAGTACTTC. The encoded protein is CASSFGTRGVTYEQYF.

The CDR3 sequence is CSVGDSHQETQYF. Written as DNA, the CDR3 is TGCAGCGTGGGGGACAGCCACCAAGAGACCCAGTACTTC. The chain carries TRBV29-1 and TRBJ2-5; 7 positions match TRBD1. V was clipped by 6 bases and J by 0 bases; unmatched bases: 4. Germline CDR1 is SQVTM and CDR2 is ANQGSEA. CDR3 size: 13 residues.

V usage is TRBV5-1 and J usage is TRBJ2-5; 7 bases fit TRBD2. This CDR3 has 14 residues. After removal of 7 bases from V and 1 base from J, the junction contained 7 bases not matched to a gene. Germline V gene lookup returns CDR1 SGHRS and CDR2 YFSETQ. The CDR3 loop reads CASGRTSVQETQYF. The DNA for the CDR3 is TGCGCCAGCGGAAGGACTAGTGTCCAAGAGACCCAGTACTTC.

The V call is TRBV30, the J call TRBJ1-2; D not resolved. The CDR3 has 11 amino acids. Trimming left V 1 base short and J 8 bases short, with 8 bases between. Per the germline V gene, CDR1 is GTSNPN and CDR2 is SVGIG (reference sequence). CDR3 residues: CAWSAGNGYTF. The CDR3 region has the DNA TGTGCCTGGAGTGCGGGGAACGGCTACACCTTC. The full variable domain, in which reference TRBV30 and TRBJ1-2 provide the parts outside the CDR3, is SQTIHQWPATLVQPVGSPLSLECTVEGTSNPNLYWYRQAAGRGLQLLFYSVGIGQISSEVPQNLSASRPQDRQFILSSKKLLLSDSGFYLCAWSAGNGYTFGSGTRLTVV.

The chain has TRBV7-2 and TRBJ2-5; perhaps TRBD1 as D (5 bases). CDR3 length: 14 residues. Germline V gene data show CDR1 as SGHTA and CDR2 as FQGNSA. V gave up 7 bases and J gave up 5 bases, with 17 bases separating them. This CDR3 is CASIERKGQETQYF. DNA for the CDR3: TGTGCCAGCATCGAGCGAAAGGGGCAGGAGACCCAGTACTTC.

This rearrangement joins TRBV10-1 to TRBJ2-1; 8 nucleotides line up with TRBD2. The CDR3 has 12 amino acids. CDR1 and CDR2 from the germline V gene are WNHNN and SYGVQD (reference sequence). V lost 10 bases, J lost 6 bases, and 5 bases stayed unmatched. The chain's CDR3 is CAKSGRANEQFF. The DNA for the CDR3 is TGCGCCAAGAGCGGGAGAGCCAATGAGCAGTTCTTC.

The chain joins TRBV30 to TRBJ2-7; 8 nucleotides line up with TRBD2. Germline V CDR1 and CDR2: GTSNPN, SVGIG (reference sequence). Losses at the gene ends were 2 bases for V and 4 bases for J; bases not matched to a gene: 16. This CDR3 is built from 17 residues. DNA of the CDR3: TGTGCCTGGAGTTCCCGGGGGGGTGAGGACTTCGGTTACGAGCAGTACTTC. It translates to CAWSSRGGEDFGYEQYF.

V is TRBV5-5 and J is TRBJ2-7; TRBD1 aligns across 9 bases. CDR1 SGHKS and CDR2 YYEKEE come from the germline V gene (reference sequence). The V segment lost 3 bases and the J segment 0 bases; nucleotides outside the gene matches: 7. The CDR3 consists of 16 residues. The CDR3 coding sequence is TGTGCCAGCAGCTCGCACATGACAGGGGGCTCCTACGAGCAGTACTTC. Protein sequence: CASSSHMTGGSYEQYF.

The V and J genes are TRBV6-5 and TRBJ2-7; D ambiguous. The germline V gene has CDR1 MNHEY and CDR2 SVGAGI. Trimming left V 10 bases short and J 6 bases short, with 16 bases between. The length of the CDR3 is 12 residues. The CDR3 loop is CATRTVPGEQYF. In DNA, the CDR3 is TGTGCCACCCGTACGGTACCGGGCGAGCAGTACTTC.

CDR3 sequence (DNA): TGTGCCAGCAGCGTCGGAGGGGCAGATACGCAGTATTTT. It translates to CASSVGGADTQYF. The chain has TRBV9 and TRBJ2-3, with a possible D match to TRBD2 (6 bases). V was clipped by 2 bases and J by 4 bases, with 8 bases between them. The CDR3 consists of 13 residues. Germline V CDR1 and CDR2: SGDLS, YYNGEE.

This chain connects TRBV29-1 to TRBJ1-3; the D is unclear. This CDR3 is 13 amino acids long. Germline CDR1 SQVTM, CDR2 ANQGSEA. V was shortened by 3 bases and J by 0 bases, with 6 bases between the two germline ends. The CDR3 here is CSVEGHSGNTIYF. The CDR3 region has the DNA TGCAGCGTTGAGGGCCACTCTGGAAACACCATATATTTT. Full variable domain (rest looked up from reference TRBV29-1 and TRBJ1-3): SAVISQKPSRDICQRGTSLTIQCQVDSQVTMMFWYRQQPGQSLTLIATANQGSEATYESGFVIDKFPISRPNLTFSTLTVSNMSPEDSSIYLCSVEGHSGNTIYFGEGSWLTVV.

The rearrangement uses TRBV30 and TRBJ2-7; 7 bases line up with TRBD1. CDR3 length: 13 amino acids. J was trimmed by 6 bases and V by 8 bases; bases with no gene match: 13. Germline loops: CDR1 GTSNPN, CDR2 SVGIG (reference sequence). The CDR3: CASLRDRPSEQYF. DNA of the CDR3: TGTGCCAGTCTCCGGGACAGACCCTCCGAGCAGTACTTC.

Here the CDR3 reads CASSPVGGVETQYF. The CDR3 DNA reads as TGTGCCAGCAGCCCCGTGGGAGGAGTGGAGACCCAGTACTTC. This chain links TRBV7-3 with TRBJ2-5, with a possible D match to TRBD2 (6 bases). Germline CDR1 is SGHTA and CDR2 is FQGTGA. V was clipped by 5 bases and J by 5 bases, with 15 bases between them. This CDR3 comprises 14 residues.

This chain joins TRBV6-1 and TRBJ2-7; TRBD2 is a possible D gene (6 bases). Germline V gives CDR1 MNHNS, CDR2 SASEGT. The CDR3 consists of 13 residues. The V end lost 2 bases, the J end lost 2 bases, and 7 bases lay between the germline ends. The chain's CDR3 is CASSEWGAYEQYF. The CDR3 DNA follows: TGTGCCAGCAGTGAATGGGGGGCCTACGAGCAGTACTTC.